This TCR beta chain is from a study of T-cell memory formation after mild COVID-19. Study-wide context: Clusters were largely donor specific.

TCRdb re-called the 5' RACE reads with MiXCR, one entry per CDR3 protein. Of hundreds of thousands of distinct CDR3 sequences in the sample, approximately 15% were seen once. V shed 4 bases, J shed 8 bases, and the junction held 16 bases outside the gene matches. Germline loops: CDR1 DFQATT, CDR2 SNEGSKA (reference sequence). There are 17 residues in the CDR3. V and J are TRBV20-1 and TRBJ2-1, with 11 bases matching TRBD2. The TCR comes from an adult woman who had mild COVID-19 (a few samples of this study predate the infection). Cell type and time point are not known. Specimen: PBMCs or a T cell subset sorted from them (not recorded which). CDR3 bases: TGCAGTGCTACGGGACTAGCGGAGAGTACCACGAGCTATGAGCAGTTCTTC. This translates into CSATGLAESTTSYEQFF.